The 31 T cell receptor beta chains reported below all come from one sample, sequenced in a study of T cell changes during pregnancy in multiple sclerosis. Libraries were prepared by immunoSEQ multiplex PCR; TCRdb keeps only in-frame clonotypes and omits some of them. The sample has tens of thousands of clones, more than 85% seen once; the top ten hold about 0.91%. The sample was peripheral blood, taken before pregnancy. Receptors were obtained from a female donor with multiple sclerosis, enrolled in a pregnancy study.

CDR3: CASRWDRETGELFF. DNA for the CDR3: TGTGCCAGCAGATGGGACAGGGAAACCGGGGAGCTGTTTTTT. This rearrangement joins TRBV6-5 to TRBJ2-2; 9 bases agree with TRBD1. The CDR3 is 14 amino acids. Germline lookup yields CDR1 MNHEY and CDR2 SVGAGI. Unmatched junction bases numbered 4, after V lost 6 bases and J lost 5 bases.

The V call is TRBV12-5, the J call TRBJ1-5; D may be TRBD1 (5 bases). Germline CDR1 is LGHNT and CDR2 is FRNRAP. The CDR3 covers 15 residues. The germline V and J ends were trimmed by 1 base and 7 bases, with 14 bases remaining between them. The CDR3 sequence is CASGLAVGGVQPQHF. For the CDR3, the DNA is TGTGCTAGTGGTTTGGCAGTTGGGGGGGTACAGCCCCAGCATTTT. The full variable domain, with the rest looked up from reference TRBV12-5 and TRBJ1-5, is DARVTQTPRHKVTEMGQEVTMRCQPILGHNTVFWYRQTMMQGLELLAYFRNRAPLDDSGMPKDRFSAEMPDATLATLKIQPSEPRDSAVYFCASGLAVGGVQPQHFGDGTRLSIL.

This clone has only a few counts. The chain is built from TRBV6-5 and TRBJ2-2, with D unresolved. Germline V gene sequence: CDR1 MNHEY, CDR2 SVGAGI. Trimming shortened V by 5 bases and J by 4 bases, and 5 bases separated the two germline ends. CDR3 length: 12 amino acids. CDR3 DNA: TGTGCCAGCAGTCTAGGCACCGGGGAGCTGTTTTTT. This gives the protein CASSLGTGELFF.

V and J are TRBV7-2 and TRBJ1-1, with 8 bases that match TRBD1. The germline gives CDR1 SGHTA, CDR2 FQGNSA. J lost 5 bases, V lost 5 bases, and 4 bases had no gene match. The CDR3 has 13 amino acids. CDR3: CASSLDRETEAFF. The CDR3 bases are TGTGCCAGCAGCCTGGACAGGGAGACTGAAGCTTTCTTT.

CDR3 sequence: CASSLRRGSSYNEQFF. For the CDR3, the DNA is TGTGCCAGCAGCTTACGGCGGGGGAGCTCCTACAATGAGCAGTTCTTC. The V and J genes are TRBV7-3 and TRBJ2-1; 7 bases fit TRBD2. V shed 2 bases and J 0 bases; nucleotides not matched to a gene: 4. This CDR3 region has 16 residues. Per the germline V gene, CDR1 is SGHTA and CDR2 is FQGTGA.

This clone showed up just once. The rearrangement joins TRBV30 to TRBJ1-5; D remains unclear. CDR3 length: 11 residues. V dropped 3 bases and J dropped 9 bases, with 9 bases sitting between them. Germline CDR1 is GTSNPN and CDR2 is SVGIG (reference sequence). The CDR3 sequence: CAWSLSGPQHF. The CDR3 coding sequence is TGTGCCTGGAGCCTCTCGGGGCCCCAGCATTTT.

This rearrangement joins TRBV7-9 to TRBJ2-1; the match to TRBD2 covers 8 bases. The CDR3 totals 15 residues. Per germline, CDR1 SEHNR and CDR2 FQNEAQ (reference sequence). V trimming: 5 bases; J trimming: 7 bases; junction bases outside the gene matches: 10. CDR3: CASSQTSAQRNEQFF. CDR3 in DNA: TGTGCCAGCAGCCAGACTAGCGCTCAAAGGAATGAGCAGTTCTTC. The full variable domain, completed using reference TRBV7-9 and TRBJ2-1, is DTGVSQNPRHKITKRGQNVTFRCDPISEHNRLYWYRQTLGQGPEFLTYFQNEAQLEKSRLLSDRFSAERPKGSFSTLEIQRTEQGDSAMYLCASSQTSAQRNEQFFGPGTRLTVL.

The V call is TRBV27, the J call TRBJ1-1, with D perhaps TRBD1 (5 bases). CDR3 length: 13 residues. Trimming removed 5 bases from V and 1 base from J, with 8 bases in between. CDR1 and CDR2 (germline): MNHEY, SMNVEV (reference sequence). The CDR3 region is CASSTQGNTEAFF. The CDR3 bases are TGTGCCAGCAGTACGCAGGGGAACACTGAAGCTTTCTTT.

This clone has only a few counts. This chain links TRBV9 with TRBJ2-1, with a possible D match to TRBD2 (5 bases). The CDR3 is made up of 12 amino acids. V lost 2 bases, J lost 9 bases, and 9 bases lay in between. The germline gives CDR1 SGDLS, CDR2 YYNGEE. The chain's CDR3 is CASSVIEGEQFF. The CDR3 nucleotides read TGTGCCAGCAGCGTGATTGAGGGTGAGCAGTTCTTC.

This clone was seen a single time. CDR3 in DNA: TGTGCCAGCAGATCGGGACAGGGGGTCACCGGGGAGCTGTTTTTT. Amino acids: CASRSGQGVTGELFF. This chain uses TRBV6-6 with TRBJ2-2; TRBD1 agrees at 11 bases. Losses at the gene ends were 6 bases for V and 4 bases for J; bases not matched to a gene: 4. Germline loops: CDR1 MNHNY, CDR2 SVGAGI (reference sequence). The CDR3 runs 15 residues.

The chain uses TRBV9 and TRBJ2-5; TRBD2 aligns across 11 bases. The CDR3 is 15 residues long. Losses at the gene ends were 6 bases for V and 0 bases for J; bases not matched to a gene: 4. Germline V gene sequence: CDR1 SGDLS, CDR2 YYNGEE. This chain's CDR3 is CASTPSGGNQETQYF. CDR3 coding DNA: TGTGCCAGCACCCCTAGCGGGGGGAACCAAGAGACCCAGTACTTC.

This chain uses TRBV6-1 with TRBJ2-7; 9 bases line up with TRBD1. Trimming cost V 1 base and J 4 bases; bases outside gene matches: 5. Germline lookup yields CDR1 MNHNS and CDR2 SASEGT. This CDR3 has 15 residues. In DNA form, the CDR3 reads TGTGCCAGCAGTGAAGAAACAGGGGGCAGTTACGAGCAGTACTTC. Its translation: CASSEETGGSYEQYF.

The rearrangement joins TRBV5-8 to TRBJ1-1; D is possibly TRBD1 (5 bases). Germline assignment: CDR1 SGHTS and CDR2 YDEGEE. The CDR3 covers 15 residues. V was pared by 2 bases and J by 1 base, with 12 bases between. The CDR3: CASSFVGQRNTEAFF. As DNA, the CDR3 is TGTGCCAGCAGCTTTGTAGGACAACGGAACACTGAAGCTTTCTTT.

The DNA for the CDR3 is TGTGCCAGCAGCTTTGGGACAGGGGAGCAGTTCTTC. Translated, it gives CASSFGTGEQFF. V usage is TRBV7-3 and J usage is TRBJ2-1; 9 bases align to TRBD1. Unmatched junction bases numbered 1, after V lost 3 bases and J lost 10 bases. The CDR3 length is 12 residues. Germline CDR1 SGHTA, CDR2 FQGTGA. Combining the CDR3 with reference TRBV7-3 and TRBJ2-1 gives the whole variable domain GAGVSQTPSNKVTEKGKYVELRCDPISGHTALYWYRQSLGQGPEFLIYFQGTGAADDSGLPNDRFFAVRPEGSVSTLKIQRTERGDSAVYLCASSFGTGEQFFGPGTRLTVL.

This clone was seen a few times. This sequence joins TRBV9 and TRBJ1-2; D remains ambiguous. Germline V gives CDR1 SGDLS, CDR2 YYNGEE. The CDR3 runs 11 residues. V shed 0 bases and J shed 7 bases, with 4 bases lying between them. The CDR3 coding sequence is TGTGCCAGCAGCGTAGGAGGTGGCTACACCTTC. Translating it yields CASSVGGGYTF.

This chain connects TRBV18 to TRBJ2-2; no reliable D call. The germline V gene has CDR1 KGHSH and CDR2 LQKENI. This CDR3 is built from 12 residues. The V gene lost 3 bases and the J gene lost 4 bases, with 3 bases spanning the gap. CDR3 DNA: TGTGCCAGCTCACCCTCCACCGGGGAGCTGTTTTTT. This encodes CASSPSTGELFF.

This chain links TRBV10-1 with TRBJ2-7, with a possible D match to TRBD1 (5 bases). In germline, CDR1 is WNHNN, CDR2 SYGVQD (reference sequence). The CDR3 extends over 12 amino acids. Between the trimmed V and J ends, which lost 4 bases and 5 bases, there was a span of 9 bases. As DNA, the CDR3 is TGCGCCAGCAGTGGACAGATGAACGAGCAGTACTTC. Translation: CASSGQMNEQYF.

The rearrangement links TRBV7-9 to TRBJ1-1; D perhaps matches TRBD1 (5 bases). Germline CDR1 SEHNR, CDR2 FQNEAQ (reference sequence). The CDR3 is 15 amino acids. V lost 7 bases and J 5 bases, leaving 20 bases between the germline ends. CDR3 region: CASTQELGRDTEAFF. CDR3 nucleotides: TGTGCCAGCACCCAGGAGTTGGGCAGGGATACTGAAGCTTTCTTT.

V and J are TRBV4-2 and TRBJ2-3; D possibly corresponds to TRBD1 (5 bases). The CDR3 is 15 residues long. Germline CDR1 and CDR2: LGHNA and YNFKEQ. V lost 0 bases and J lost 1, with 8 bases in between. The CDR3 bases are TGTGCCAGCAGCCAAGACAGGGTTGGCACAGATACGCAGTATTTT. It is translated as CASSQDRVGTDTQYF.

The rearrangement uses TRBV19 and TRBJ2-7; D is possibly TRBD1 (5 bases). Trimming pared 2 bases from V and 5 bases from J, leaving 10 bases between. Germline-derived CDR1 and CDR2 are LNHDA and SQIVND (reference sequence). The CDR3 runs 13 residues. CDR3 sequence (DNA): TGTGCCAGTAGTATACAGGGCCGGAACGAGCAGTACTTC. Protein: CASSIQGRNEQYF.

This chain uses TRBV14 with TRBJ2-5; TRBD2 is a possible D gene (6 bases). The CDR3 runs 17 residues. V was trimmed by 0 bases and J by 5 bases, leaving 19 bases between them. CDR1 and CDR2 (germline): SGHDN, FVKESK. Written as DNA, the CDR3 is TGTGCCAGCAGCCAAGAAGGAGGAGGTGGGAGGCGTGAGACCCAGTACTTC. Translation gives CASSQEGGGGRRETQYF. The whole variable domain, remainder taken from reference TRBV14 and TRBJ2-5, is EAGVTQFPSHSVIEKGQTVTLRCDPISGHDNLYWYRRVMGKEIKFLLHFVKESKQDESGMPNNRFLAERTGGTYSTLKVQPAELEDSGVYFCASSQEGGGGRRETQYFGPGTRLLVL.

This clone was detected only a few times. The V call is TRBV2, the J call TRBJ1-4; 8 bases align to TRBD1. V lost 10 bases to trimming and J lost 5 bases; unmatched junction nucleotides: 12. This CDR3 has 15 amino acids. Germline V CDR1 and CDR2: SNHLY, FYNNEI. CDR3 sequence (DNA): TGTGCCACCACGGGGGGACAGGTTATCAATGAAAAACTGTTTTTT. This encodes CATTGGQVINEKLFF.

This clone appeared once. The chain uses TRBV10-2 and TRBJ1-5, with D perhaps matching TRBD1 (5 bases). The CDR3 runs 15 residues. The germline V and J ends were trimmed by 0 bases and 6 bases, with 12 bases remaining between them. Germline CDR1 reads WSHSY; CDR2 reads SAAADI. The CDR3 coding sequence is TGCGCCAGCAGTGAGTCAAGCGGGGCGAGTCAGCCCCAGCATTTT. Its translation is CASSESSGASQPQHF.

The CDR3 DNA sequence: TGTGCCAGCTCTACCGGGAGGGGCCACGAGCAGTACTTC. The encoded protein is CASSTGRGHEQYF. This chain connects TRBV7-9 to TRBJ2-7, with 8 positions matching TRBD2. This CDR3 contains 13 residues. The V gene end was trimmed by 8 bases and the J gene end by 5 bases; junction bases not matched to a gene: 8. Germline CDR1 and CDR2: SEHNR and FQNEAQ (reference sequence).

The genes are TRBV9 and TRBJ1-6; perhaps TRBD1 as D (6 bases). V was trimmed by 4 bases and J by 8 bases, leaving 22 bases between them. CDR3 length equals 17 residues. In germline, CDR1 is SGDLS, CDR2 YYNGEE. The CDR3 bases are TGTGCCAGCAGCAGAAAACAGGGAGGGTCCCTCGATTCACCCCTCCACTTT. This sequence encodes CASSRKQGGSLDSPLHF.

The rearrangement links TRBV6-5 to TRBJ1-2; D is undetermined. V was shortened by 3 bases and J by 6 bases, with 14 bases between the two germline ends. This CDR3 comprises 14 residues. Germline values: CDR1 MNHEY, CDR2 SVGAGI. The CDR3 spells CASSYLSTPHGYTF. The DNA for the CDR3 is TGTGCCAGCAGTTATCTTAGCACGCCTCATGGCTACACCTTC.

The chain is built from TRBV29-1 and TRBJ2-7; 8 bases fit TRBD2. Per the germline V gene, CDR1 is SQVTM and CDR2 is ANQGSEA. The CDR3 is made up of 14 amino acids. V shed 4 bases and J 6 bases; nucleotides not matched to a gene: 11. In DNA form, the CDR3 reads TGCAGCGTTGCGGAGGGACTAGTAGTCTCCGAGCAGTACTTC. Protein product: CSVAEGLVVSEQYF.

The CDR3 coding sequence is TGTGCCAGCAGCTTTAAGGCGGGGACAGGGAACAATGAGCAGTTCTTC. Translating gives CASSFKAGTGNNEQFF. The chain carries TRBV13 and TRBJ2-1; 9 positions agree with TRBD1. This CDR3 contains 16 residues. The J segment lost 5 bases and the V segment lost 3 bases, leaving 8 bases of the junction unmatched. The germline CDR1 and CDR2 sequences are PRHDT and FYEKMQ (reference sequence).

This clone was seen only a few times. This sequence joins TRBV7-3 and TRBJ2-3, with 9 bases lining up with TRBD2. Germline trimming cut 2 bases from V and 1 base from J; bases unmatched to any gene: 7. CDR1 and CDR2 from the germline V gene are SGHTA and FQGTGA. This CDR3 region has 17 residues. The CDR3 here is CASSLGGGGPGTDTQYF. The CDR3 bases are TGTGCCAGCAGCTTAGGCGGGGGGGGACCTGGCACAGATACGCAGTATTTT. The full variable domain, its missing parts supplied by reference TRBV7-3 and TRBJ2-3, is GAGVSQTPSNKVTEKGKYVELRCDPISGHTALYWYRQSLGQGPEFLIYFQGTGAADDSGLPNDRFFAVRPEGSVSTLKIQRTERGDSAVYLCASSLGGGGPGTDTQYFGPGTRLTVL.

This chain uses TRBV7-9 with TRBJ2-5, with 9 positions matching TRBD1. Germline CDR1 reads SEHNR; CDR2 reads FQNEAQ (reference sequence). This CDR3 has 17 amino acids. V trimming: 2 bases; J trimming: 4 bases; junction bases outside the gene matches: 11. The CDR3 DNA reads as TGTGCCAGCAGCTTATATTTCGGACAGGGGCTCGGAGAGACCCAGTACTTC. Translation gives CASSLYFGQGLGETQYF.

The chain links TRBV6-1 to TRBJ1-2, with 8 bases that match TRBD1. The CDR3 totals 14 residues. V trimming: 8 bases; J trimming: 5 bases; junction bases outside the gene matches: 10. Germline values: CDR1 MNHNS, CDR2 SASEGT. DNA for the CDR3: TGTGCCAGCCGCCCGGACAGGGAGTTGTATGGCTACACCTTC. Its translation is CASRPDRELYGYTF.